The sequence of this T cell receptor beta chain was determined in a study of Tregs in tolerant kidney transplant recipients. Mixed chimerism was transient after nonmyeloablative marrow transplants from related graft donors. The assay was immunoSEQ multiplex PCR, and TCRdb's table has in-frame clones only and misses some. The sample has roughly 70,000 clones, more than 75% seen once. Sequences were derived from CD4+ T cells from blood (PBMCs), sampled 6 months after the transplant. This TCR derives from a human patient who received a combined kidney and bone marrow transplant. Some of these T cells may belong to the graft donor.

CDR3 loop: CASSPYRTSGRDTGELFF. For the CDR3, the DNA is TGTGCCAGCAGCCCATATCGGACTAGCGGGAGGGACACCGGGGAGCTGTTTTTT. The chain combines TRBV14 with TRBJ2-2; 15 bases match TRBD2. Germline V gives CDR1 SGHDN, CDR2 FVKESK. The CDR3 contains 18 residues. With V trimmed by 4 bases and J by 3 bases, 6 bases remained unmatched.